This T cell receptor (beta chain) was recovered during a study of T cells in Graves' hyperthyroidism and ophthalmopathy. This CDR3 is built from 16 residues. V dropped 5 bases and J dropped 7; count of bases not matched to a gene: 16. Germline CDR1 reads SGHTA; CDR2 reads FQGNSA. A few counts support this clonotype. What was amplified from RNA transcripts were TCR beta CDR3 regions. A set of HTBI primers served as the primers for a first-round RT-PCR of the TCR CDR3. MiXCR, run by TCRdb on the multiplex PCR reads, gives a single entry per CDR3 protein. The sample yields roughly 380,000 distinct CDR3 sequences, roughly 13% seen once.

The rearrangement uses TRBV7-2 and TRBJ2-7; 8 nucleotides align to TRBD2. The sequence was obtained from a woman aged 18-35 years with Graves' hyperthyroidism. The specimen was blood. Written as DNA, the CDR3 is TGTGCCAGCAGCCTCGTCCCGGGACTAGTTCGGCATGAGCAGTACTTC. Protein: CASSLVPGLVRHEQYF.